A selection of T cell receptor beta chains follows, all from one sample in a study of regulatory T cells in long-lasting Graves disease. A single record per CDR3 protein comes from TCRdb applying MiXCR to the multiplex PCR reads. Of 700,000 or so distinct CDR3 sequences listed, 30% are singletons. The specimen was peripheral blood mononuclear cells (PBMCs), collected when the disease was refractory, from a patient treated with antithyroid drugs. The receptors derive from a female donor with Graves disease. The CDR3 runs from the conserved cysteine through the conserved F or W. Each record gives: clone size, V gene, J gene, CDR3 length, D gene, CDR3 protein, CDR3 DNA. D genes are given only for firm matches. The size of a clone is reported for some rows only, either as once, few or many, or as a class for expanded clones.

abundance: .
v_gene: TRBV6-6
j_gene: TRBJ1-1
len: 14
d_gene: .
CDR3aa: CASSYSVGTTEAFF
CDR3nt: TGTGCCAGCAGTTACTCGGTAGGGACAACTGAAGCTTTCTTT

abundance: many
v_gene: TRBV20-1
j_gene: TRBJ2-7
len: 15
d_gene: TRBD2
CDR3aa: CSALGIAGGPYEQYF
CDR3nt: TGCAGTGCCCTAGGTATAGCGGGAGGGCCCTACGAGCAGTACTTC

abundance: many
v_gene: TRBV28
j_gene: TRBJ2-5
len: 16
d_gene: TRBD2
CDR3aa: CASSLAGAGAGETQYF
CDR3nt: TGTGCCAGCAGTTTGGCGGGAGCGGGGGCGGGAGAGACCCAGTACTTC

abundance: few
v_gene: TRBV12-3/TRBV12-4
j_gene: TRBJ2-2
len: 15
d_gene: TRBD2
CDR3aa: CASSRAGGFTGELFF
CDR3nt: TGTGCCAGCAGCCGAGCGGGGGGGTTCACCGGGGAGCTGTTTTTT

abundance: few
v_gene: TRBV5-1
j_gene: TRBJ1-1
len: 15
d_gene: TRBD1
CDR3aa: CASSFRTGMNTEAFF
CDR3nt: TGTGCCAGCAGCTTCAGGACAGGGATGAACACTGAAGCTTTCTTT

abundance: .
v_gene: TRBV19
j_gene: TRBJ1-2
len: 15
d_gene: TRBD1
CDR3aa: CASSFRTGVLYGYTF
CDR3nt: TGTGCCAGTAGTTTTCGGACAGGGGTGCTCTATGGCTACACCTTC

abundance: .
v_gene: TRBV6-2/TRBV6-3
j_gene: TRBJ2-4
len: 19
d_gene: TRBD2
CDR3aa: CASSYTSGSGMLAKNIQYF
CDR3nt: TGTGCCAGCAGTTACACTAGCGGGAGTGGGATGCTAGCCAAAAACATTCAGTACTTC

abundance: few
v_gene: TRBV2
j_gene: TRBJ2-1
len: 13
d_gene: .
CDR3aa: CASGQDGPNEQFF
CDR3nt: TGTGCCAGCGGCCAGGATGGACCCAATGAGCAGTTCTTC

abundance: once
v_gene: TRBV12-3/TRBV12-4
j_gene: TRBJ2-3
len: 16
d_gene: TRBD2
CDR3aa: CASGWAGLVGADTQYF
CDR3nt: TGTGCCAGCGGCTGGGCGGGACTAGTGGGTGCAGATACGCAGTATTTT

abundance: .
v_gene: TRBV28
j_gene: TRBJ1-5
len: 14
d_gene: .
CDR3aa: CASSFSRGRQPQHF
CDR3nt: TGTGCCAGCAGTTTTTCTCGGGGACGTCAGCCCCAGCATTTT

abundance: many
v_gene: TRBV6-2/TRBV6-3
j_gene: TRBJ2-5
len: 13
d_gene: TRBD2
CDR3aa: CASSISSGSVSYF
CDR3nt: TGTGCCAGCAGTATAAGTAGCGGGAGTGTCTCGTACTTC